This is a list of T cell receptor beta chains from one sample in a study of blood T cell repertoires in COVID-19. Only in-frame clones appear in the TCRdb table, and some are missing; sequencing was by immunoSEQ multiplex PCR. The repertoire consists of about 96,000 clones, with around 84% occurring once and the leading ten covering about 18%. Input material: peripheral blood. These receptors all stem from a woman in her sixties or seventies with acute or convalescent COVID-19. The CDR3 runs from the conserved cysteine through the conserved F or W. Each record gives: J gene, D gene, V gene, clone size, CDR3 DNA, CDR3 protein. D genes are given only for firm matches. A clone size is listed for some rows: how often the clone was seen (once, few, many), or a class if it is expanded.

TRBJ2-5 NA TRBV3-1/TRBV3-2 NA TGTGCCAGCAGCGCCGGGACCCAGTACTTC CASSAGTQYF
TRBJ1-1 TRBD1 TRBV2 NA TGTGCCAGCAGTCAGACAGGGGGCAGGACTGAAGCTTTCTTT CASSQTGGRTEAFF
TRBJ2-7 NA TRBV10-3 few TGTGCCATCAGTCAGGGGAATTACTACGAGCAGTACTTC CAISQGNYYEQYF
TRBJ2-2 TRBD2 TRBV15 NA TGTGCCACCAGCAGCGGACTAGCGGGGTGGCAGGGAAACACCGGGGAGCTGTTTTTT CATSSGLAGWQGNTGELFF
TRBJ1-1 NA TRBV5-5 NA TGTGCCAGCAGCTTAGTTTCTGACATTGAAGCTTTCTTT CASSLVSDIEAFF
TRBJ1-1 NA TRBV7-3 NA TGTGCCAGCAGCTTAGGCCCGGCGGACACTGAAGCTTTCTTT CASSLGPADTEAFF
TRBJ1-2 TRBD1 TRBV7-2 NA TGTGCCAGCAGCTTAAAGGGGCAGGGGGTTCACTATGGCTACACCTTC CASSLKGQGVHYGYTF
TRBJ1-5 NA TRBV6-5 NA TGTGCCAGCAGTCCCCGCCCAAGGGGGTATCAGCCCCAGCATTTT CASSPRPRGYQPQHF
TRBJ2-5 NA TRBV4-1 NA TGCGCCAGCAGCCCCCCAGTCCCGGGGTTCCAAGAGACCCAGTACTTC CASSPPVPGFQETQYF
TRBJ1-1 NA TRBV28 once TGTGCCAGCAGCGCCCGGGGGGAACTCAACACTGAAGCTTTCTTT CASSARGELNTEAFF
TRBJ2-3 TRBD1 TRBV5-6 NA TGTGCCAGCAGACCAACCGGACAGGGGGCCGATACGCAGTATTTT CASRPTGQGADTQYF
TRBJ1-3 NA TRBV4-2 NA TGTGCCAGCAGCCAAGTGCGGTACTCTGGAAACACCATATATTTT CASSQVRYSGNTIYF
TRBJ2-6 TRBD2 TRBV2 NA TGTGCCAGCAGGCGGAGCGGGGGGCTCAGCTCTGGGGCCAACGTCCTGACTTTC CASRRSGGLSSGANVLTF
TRBJ2-7 TRBD2 TRBV30 medium-sized TGTGCCTGGAGTGTGGGGGGGAGCTCCTACGAGCAGTACTTC CAWSVGGSSYEQYF
TRBJ2-1 NA TRBV21-1 NA TGTGCCAGCAGCAAATTACAGGTCGACAATGAGCAGTTCTTC CASSKLQVDNEQFF
TRBJ1-1 TRBD1 TRBV10-3 NA TGTGCCACCCGGTACGAGGGGGCGCTAGCCACTGAAGCTTTCTTT CATRYEGALATEAFF
TRBJ2-1 TRBD2 TRBV11-2 NA TGTGCCAGCAGCTCCCACCTCCTAGCGGGGGGGTACAATGAGCAGTTCTTC CASSSHLLAGGYNEQFF
TRBJ1-4 TRBD1 TRBV5-1 NA TGCGCCAGCAGCTCGCAGGGGGACATCGGTGAAAAACTGTTTTTT CASSSQGDIGEKLFF
TRBJ2-7 TRBD1 TRBV10-3 once TGTGCCATCAGTGAGTTAGGGGGCCTGGCAGGCTCCTACGAGCAGTACTTC CAISELGGLAGSYEQYF
TRBJ1-6 NA TRBV4-1 NA TGCGCCAGCAGCCAAGGCATGGGGAGGAATTCACCCCTCCACTTT CASSQGMGRNSPLHF
TRBJ1-6 NA TRBV6-5 many TGTGCCAGCAGTTCAGAGACAGGTCTAGCGGGACCCCTCCACTTT CASSSETGLAGPLHF
TRBJ1-1 NA TRBV20-1 NA TGCAGTGCTAGCTCTTTAAGAGGAGCTTTCTTT CSASSLRGAFF
TRBJ2-1 TRBD2 TRBV7-2 NA TGTGCCAGCAGCTTGAGCGGGGGGGACGTCAATGAGCAGTTCTTC CASSLSGGDVNEQFF
TRBJ1-2 NA TRBV10-2 NA TGCGCCAGCAGTGATACGGGTCGCCAGCCCGTGTCGGCCGGCTACACCTTC CASSDTGRQPVSAGYTF
TRBJ1-2 NA TRBV10-3 few TGTGCCATCAGTGGGGTCGACGGGGGCTACACCTTC CAISGVDGGYTF
TRBJ2-7 TRBD1 TRBV6-5 NA TGTGCCAGCAGCGATACTCGGGACAGGGGCCACGAGCAGTACTTC CASSDTRDRGHEQYF
TRBJ2-1 TRBD1 TRBV6-6 NA TGTGCCAGCAGGGGCGGACAGGCGGGTAATGAGCAGTTCTTC CASRGGQAGNEQFF
TRBJ1-6 TRBD1 TRBV9 NA TGTGCCAGCAGCGTAGAGGACAGGGGTAATTCACCCCTCCACTTT CASSVEDRGNSPLHF
TRBJ1-5 NA TRBV6-6 NA TGTGCCAGCAGTTACGGCGCGGGCGGGCAGCCCCAGCATTTT CASSYGAGGQPQHF
TRBJ2-5 TRBD1 TRBV25-1 NA TGTGCCAGCAGAACCGGGACAGGGTACCAAGAGACCCAGTACTTC CASRTGTGYQETQYF
TRBJ1-2 NA TRBV11-2 NA TGTGCCAGCAGCCCCCAGGGGTCGGTGAACTATGGCTACACCTTC CASSPQGSVNYGYTF
TRBJ1-6 TRBD1 TRBV6-2/TRBV6-3 few TGTGCCAGCAGTTATAGGACAGGGACTTCACCCCTCCACTTT CASSYRTGTSPLHF
TRBJ1-3 NA TRBV3-1/TRBV3-2 NA TGTGCCAGCAGCCTGAGTGGAAACACCATATATTTT CASSLSGNTIYF
TRBJ1-1 NA TRBV2 NA TGTGCCAGCAGTGCAGCGGATAGGGGCACTGAAGCTTTCTTT CASSAADRGTEAFF
TRBJ1-5 TRBD1 TRBV19 NA TGTGCCAGTAGGTACGACAGGGGGATTCAGCCCCAGCATTTT CASRYDRGIQPQHF
TRBJ1-5 TRBD1 TRBV9 NA TGTGCCAGCAGCCCCAGGGGACAGGGTGATCAGCCCCAGCATTTT CASSPRGQGDQPQHF
TRBJ2-7 NA TRBV4-1 NA TGCGCCAGCAGCCAAGATCCCGGGGGTTTGGGGGAGCAGTACTTC CASSQDPGGLGEQYF
TRBJ1-1 NA TRBV5-6 NA TGTGCCAGCAGCTTGGCCCCAGGGAACACTGAAGCTTTCTTT CASSLAPGNTEAFF
TRBJ1-5 TRBD1 TRBV6-2/TRBV6-3 NA TGTGCCAGCAGCCGAAATCTGGGACAGGGACTAAATCAGCCCCAGCATTTT CASSRNLGQGLNQPQHF
TRBJ2-2 NA TRBV28 NA TGTGCCAGCAAGCGGGCAGGGGGCACCGGGGAGCTGTTTTTT CASKRAGGTGELFF
TRBJ2-2 NA TRBV10-1 NA TGCGCCAGCAGTGAATCAGGGCCCACCGGGGAGCTGTTTTTT CASSESGPTGELFF
TRBJ2-2 NA TRBV4-1 NA TGCGCCAGCAGCCAAGACGGGTTAGCCACCGGGGAGCTGTTTTTT CASSQDGLATGELFF
TRBJ2-3 TRBD2 TRBV2 NA TGTGCCAGCCGAAAAGGTTCTAGCGGTAGCACAGATACGCAGTATTTT CASRKGSSGSTDTQYF
TRBJ2-1 NA TRBV11-2 NA TGTGCCAGCAGTAAATTGGGGACATCAGTCTACAATGAGCAGTTCTTC CASSKLGTSVYNEQFF
TRBJ2-5 NA TRBV12-3/TRBV12-4 NA TGTGCCAGCAGTCAACGTCGGGAGACCCAGTACTTC CASSQRRETQYF
TRBJ1-3 NA TRBV7-2 NA TGTGCCAGCAGCCCAAACGGGGGGGCTGGAAACACCATATATTTT CASSPNGGAGNTIYF
TRBJ1-1 NA TRBV6-5 NA TGTGCCAGCAGTAATGGACAGAACATGAACACTGAAGCTTTCTTT CASSNGQNMNTEAFF
TRBJ2-3 NA TRBV10-3 NA TGTGCCATCAGTGAGTCGACAGGACTCCGCACAGATACGCAGTATTTT CAISESTGLRTDTQYF